A single sample gave rise to the 26 T cell receptor beta chains below, sequenced in a study of T cell responses to AZD1222 COVID-19 vaccine (dated by TCRdb to the early 2020s). The time point label here, explained by the study, means: about 28 days (+/-7) after the second vaccine dose. Library preparation employed the immunoSEQ multiplex PCR assay. TCRdb provides this immuneACCESS table in a form limited to in-frame rearrangements. Some clones are lacking; in checked studies, under half of them reflect an unresolved V gene, and why the rest are absent is not known. The sample records 150,000 or so clones, approximately 94% of which are singletons. Of the sample, under 6% is held by the ten largest clones. Sequenced material: peripheral blood, taken 28 days after the second AZD1222 dose. Every receptor here comes from an adult who received the AZD1222 COVID-19 vaccine.

The chain links TRBV6-5 to TRBJ2-7; 7 bases agree with TRBD2. Looked up from germline, CDR1 is MNHEY and CDR2 is SVGAGI. CDR3 size: 15 residues. J was trimmed by 5 bases and V by 6 bases; bases with no gene match: 13. The CDR3 DNA follows: TGTGCCAGCAGCTGGGAGGGAGGGCTGGTAAACGAGCAGTACTTC. Its protein is CASSWEGGLVNEQYF.

V is TRBV23-1 and J is TRBJ2-1; D unclear. TRBV23-1 is recorded as an ORF, its role being uncertain. CDR3 size: 14 residues. Trimming shortened V by 6 bases and J by 5 bases, and 14 bases separated the two germline ends. CDR3 sequence reads: CASRSGGLNNEQFF. Written as DNA, the CDR3 is TGCGCCAGCAGATCGGGCGGCCTTAACAATGAGCAGTTCTTC.

The chain has TRBV16 and TRBJ1-5, with no clear D. The length of the CDR3 is 14 residues. Germline V lookup: CDR1 KGHSY, CDR2 FQNENV. V lost 2 bases and J lost 1, with 6 bases in between. DNA for the CDR3: TGTGCCAGCAGCCAAGGTCAGAGCAATCAGCCCCAGCATTTT. Protein: CASSQGQSNQPQHF.

V is TRBV18 and J is TRBJ1-2, with D maybe TRBD1 (5 bases). CDR1 KGHSH and CDR2 LQKENI come from the germline V gene. V shed 6 bases and J shed 3 bases, with 17 bases lying between them. The CDR3 is 15 residues long. The CDR3 region is CASSAAGGYDYGYTF. The DNA of the CDR3 is TGTGCCAGCTCGGCGGCGGGGGGATACGACTATGGCTACACCTTC.

Notes on this clone: The junction departs from the called germline gene at one end, perhaps through a read error. This chain joins TRBV7-9 and TRBJ2-1; 14 nucleotides align to TRBD2. Germline-derived CDR1 and CDR2 are SEHNR and FQNEAQ (reference sequence). This CDR3 has 13 amino acids. This CDR3 reads CASSLGTSGRLIF. CDR3 DNA sequence: TGTGCCAGCAGCTTAGGGACTAGCGGGAGGTTAATCTTC.

The chain has TRBV2 and TRBJ1-2, with D perhaps matching TRBD1 (5 bases). Trimming took 6 bases from V and 8 from J, leaving 13 bases between them. Per germline, CDR1 SNHLY and CDR2 FYNNEI. The CDR3 spans 12 residues. CDR3 in DNA: TGTGCCAGCAGCCGGGACTCCGGCGGCTACACCTTC. Amino acids: CASSRDSGGYTF.

The sample holds a few counts of this clone. V and J are TRBV7-2 and TRBJ2-3; TRBD1 is a possible D gene (6 bases). Between the trimmed V and J ends, which lost 3 bases and 0 bases, there was a span of 16 bases. The CDR3 totals 17 residues. Per germline, CDR1 SGHTA and CDR2 FQGNSA. Here the CDR3 reads CASSFGTGITSTDTQYF. The CDR3 bases are TGTGCCAGCAGCTTTGGAACAGGGATTACTAGCACAGATACGCAGTATTTT.

The rearrangement uses TRBV5-4 and TRBJ2-1, with 11 bases aligning to TRBD2. Per germline, CDR1 SGHNT and CDR2 YYREEE (reference sequence). This CDR3 region has 17 residues. With 1 base clipped from V and 7 bases from J, the junction kept 10 bases outside the gene matches. The CDR3 DNA reads as TGTGCCAGCAGCTTGACCCTTCTAGCGGGAGGTGAAAATGAGCAGTTCTTC. It translates to CASSLTLLAGGENEQFF.

The chain links TRBV2 to TRBJ1-3; D is possibly TRBD1 (6 bases). This CDR3 has 16 residues. V lost 7 bases to trimming and J lost 4 bases, with 20 bases between them. CDR1 SNHLY and CDR2 FYNNEI come from the germline V gene. The CDR3 sequence is CASTLDRFNTGNTIYF. In DNA form, the CDR3 reads TGTGCCAGCACCTTGGACAGATTCAATACCGGAAACACCATATATTTT.

The genes are TRBV9 and TRBJ1-1; possibly TRBD1 for D (5 bases). Trimming stripped 2 bases from V and 2 bases from J, with 13 bases between. Germline values: CDR1 SGDLS, CDR2 YYNGEE. This CDR3 spans 15 amino acids. CDR3 residues: CASSVRDGPNTEAFF. As DNA, the CDR3 is TGTGCCAGCAGCGTCCGGGACGGCCCAAACACTGAAGCTTTCTTT.

The rearrangement links TRBV5-6 to TRBJ1-2, with 7 positions matching TRBD1. The germline CDR1 and CDR2 sequences are SGHDT and YYEEEE. The CDR3 extends over 13 amino acids. Trimming removed 4 bases from V and 4 bases from J; junction bases left unmatched: 4. The CDR3: CASSRGQAYGYTF. In DNA, the CDR3 is TGTGCCAGCAGCCGCGGACAGGCCTATGGCTACACCTTC.

The gene calls are TRBV19 and TRBJ2-5, with 13 bases aligning to TRBD2. The length of the CDR3 is 21 residues. Trimming took 1 base from V and 4 from J; bases not matched to a gene: 18. The V gene's germline CDR1 is LNHDA and CDR2 SQIVND (reference sequence). CDR3 loop: CASSIVAGGTTSGRRGETQYF. CDR3 sequence (DNA): TGTGCCAGTAGTATAGTAGCAGGGGGCACGACTAGCGGGAGGCGCGGAGAGACCCAGTACTTC.

DNA for the CDR3: TGTGCCAGCAGCCCCGGACAGGGGGGAACTTCTTCACCCCTCCACTTT. This encodes CASSPGQGGTSSPLHF. The chain has TRBV7-9 and TRBJ1-6, with TRBD1 matching 10 bases. With V trimmed by 5 bases and J by 9 bases, 10 bases remained unmatched. CDR1 and CDR2 (germline): SEHNR, FQNEAQ (reference sequence). The CDR3 consists of 16 residues.

V and J are TRBV7-6 and TRBJ2-6, with unresolved D. The CDR3 totals 15 residues. V lost 5 bases, J lost 0 bases, and 8 bases lay in between. The germline V gene encodes CDR1 SGHVS and CDR2 FNYEAQ. The CDR3 sequence: CASSPVSSGANVLTF. Here the CDR3 DNA reads TGTGCCAGCAGCCCCGTATCCTCTGGGGCCAACGTCCTGACTTTC.

V is TRBV18 and J is TRBJ2-3; D not resolved. The V and J ends lost 0 bases and 4 bases respectively, with 5 bases between them. The CDR3 sequence is 13 residues long. Germline values: CDR1 KGHSH, CDR2 LQKENI. CDR3 nucleotide sequence: TGTGCCAGCTCACCACCGAGTTCAGATACGCAGTATTTT. It yields the protein CASSPPSSDTQYF.

This clone has just a few counts. V gene TRBV19 combines with J gene TRBJ2-7, with a tentative D call TRBD2 (5 bases). Germline V gene data show CDR1 as LNHDA and CDR2 as SQIVND (reference sequence). Trimming pared 4 bases from V and 0 bases from J, leaving 10 bases between. The CDR3 is made up of 14 amino acids. The CDR3 here is CASSNRAASYEQYF. The CDR3 nucleotides read TGTGCCAGTAGTAATCGAGCGGCCTCCTACGAGCAGTACTTC.

The rearrangement uses TRBV12-3 or TRBV12-4 and TRBJ1-6; D gene ambiguous. The V and J ends lost 5 bases and 8 bases respectively, with 10 bases between them. This CDR3 contains 13 residues. CDR3 amino acids: CASSPASYSPLHF. The CDR3 nucleotides read TGTGCCAGCAGTCCAGCCTCCTATTCACCCCTCCACTTT.

The chain carries TRBV24-1 and TRBJ1-5; D is uncertain. The CDR3 consists of 14 residues. CDR1 KGHDR and CDR2 SFDVKD come from the germline V gene. V lost 4 bases and J lost 0, with 6 bases in between. The DNA for the CDR3 is TGTGCCACCAGTGAACATAATAGCAATCAGCCCCAGCATTTT. It translates to CATSEHNSNQPQHF.

The J gene is TRBJ1-2, the V gene TRBV20-1; maybe TRBD1 (6 bases). CDR1 and CDR2 (germline): DFQATT, SNEGSKA (reference sequence). This CDR3 is built from 11 residues. The ends were cut back, 8 bases at V and 4 bases at J, with 11 bases in the middle. The CDR3 region is CSTGLGYGYTF. In nucleotides, the CDR3 is TGCAGTACAGGGCTGGGCTATGGCTACACCTTC.

V usage is TRBV5-1 and J usage is TRBJ1-2, with 7 bases that match TRBD1. This CDR3 spans 14 amino acids. V shed 9 bases and J 5 bases; nucleotides not matched to a gene: 13. CDR1 and CDR2 (germline): SGHRS, YFSETQ. Here the CDR3 reads CATNLGDRDYGYTF. The CDR3 bases are TGCGCCACGAACTTAGGGGACAGAGATTATGGCTACACCTTC.

This clone showed up just once. The chain links TRBV19 to TRBJ1-1, with TRBD1 matching 8 bases. V shed 6 bases, J shed 1 base, and the junction held 4 bases outside the gene matches. Germline CDR1 and CDR2: LNHDA and SQIVND (reference sequence). This CDR3 has 14 residues. CDR3 in amino acids: CASSPGTGNTEAFF. In DNA form, the CDR3 reads TGTGCCAGTAGCCCAGGGACAGGGAACACTGAAGCTTTCTTT.

The chain couples TRBV13 to TRBJ2-3; 13 positions agree with TRBD2. This CDR3 spans 18 amino acids. The ends lost 5 bases at V and 2 bases at J; junction bases unmatched: 10. CDR1 PRHDT and CDR2 FYEKMQ come from the germline V gene (reference sequence). The CDR3: CASSRPGTSGEYTDTQYF. The CDR3 DNA reads TGTGCCAGCAGCCGCCCGGGGACTAGCGGGGAATACACAGATACGCAGTATTTT.

The rearrangement uses TRBV12-5 and TRBJ2-7, with TRBD2 matching 8 bases. Looked up from germline, CDR1 is LGHNT and CDR2 is FRNRAP. V trimming: 0 bases; J trimming: 5 bases; junction bases outside the gene matches: 30. The CDR3 is 23 amino acids. The CDR3 nucleotides read TGTGCTAGTGGTTTGGTAGTCTTTGGGGGGGATGGATGGGATGACGGGAGGGCCCACGAGCAGTACTTC. Amino acids: CASGLVVFGGDGWDDGRAHEQYF.

The chain employs TRBV5-6 and TRBJ1-2; perhaps TRBD1 as D (5 bases). CDR1 SGHDT and CDR2 YYEEEE come from the germline V gene. The CDR3 loop spans 12 amino acids. V lost 7 bases and J lost 4, with 11 bases in between. CDR3 residues: CASLRDGYGYTF. The CDR3 nucleotides read TGTGCCAGCTTGAGGGACGGCTATGGCTACACCTTC.

The rearrangement links TRBV4-1 to TRBJ2-7; the D call may be TRBD1 or TRBD2 (5 bases each). V was clipped by 5 bases and J by 0 bases, with 8 bases between them. This CDR3 is 13 amino acids long. Germline V CDR1 and CDR2: MGHRA, YSYEKL. CDR3 DNA sequence: TGCGCCAGCAGCTCCGGGACCTCCTACGAGCAGTACTTC. Translation gives CASSSGTSYEQYF.

This chain connects TRBV28 to TRBJ2-5; 7 bases line up with TRBD1. The V and J ends lost 5 bases and 5 bases, in that order; junction bases with no gene match: 11. Germline V gene data show CDR1 as MDHEN and CDR2 as SYDVKM. The CDR3 sequence is 15 residues long. The CDR3 loop reads CASSPRQGLSETQYF. Here the CDR3 DNA reads TGTGCCAGCAGTCCCCGACAGGGTTTATCTGAGACCCAGTACTTC.